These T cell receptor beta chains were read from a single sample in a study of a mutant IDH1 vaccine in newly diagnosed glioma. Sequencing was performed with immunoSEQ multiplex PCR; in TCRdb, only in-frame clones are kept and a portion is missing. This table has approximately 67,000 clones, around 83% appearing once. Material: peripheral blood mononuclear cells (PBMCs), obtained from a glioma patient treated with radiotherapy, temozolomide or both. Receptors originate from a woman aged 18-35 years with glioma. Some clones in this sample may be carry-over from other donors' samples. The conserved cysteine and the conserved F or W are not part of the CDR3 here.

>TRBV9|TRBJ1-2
ASSSRGYGYT
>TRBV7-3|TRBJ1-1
ASSLTGRSEAF
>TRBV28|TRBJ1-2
ASSFPQGTNYGYT
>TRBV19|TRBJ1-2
ASSIDRQGLYGYT
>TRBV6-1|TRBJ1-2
ASSLGADYGYT
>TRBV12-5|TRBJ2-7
ASGLPKVEQY
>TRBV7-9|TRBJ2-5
ASSYLETQY
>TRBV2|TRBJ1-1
ASSRDITGTEAF
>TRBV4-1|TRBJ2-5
ASSQVNRETQY
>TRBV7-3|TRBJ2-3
ASSLTWPTDTQY
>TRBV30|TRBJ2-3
AWKTFTDTQY
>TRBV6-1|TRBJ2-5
ASSVGVGATHQETQY
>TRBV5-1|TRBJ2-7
ASRLGGQAYYEQY
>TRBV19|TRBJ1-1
ASSIQGAGGEAF
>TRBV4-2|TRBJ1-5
ASSQDSRSNQPQH
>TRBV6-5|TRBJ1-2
ASSYSTDTYGYT
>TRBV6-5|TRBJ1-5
ASSRRPNQPQH
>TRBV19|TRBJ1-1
ASSISDFEAF
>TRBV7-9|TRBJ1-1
ASSLGQGYVNTEAF
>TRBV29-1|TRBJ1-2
SSSWDLNYGYT
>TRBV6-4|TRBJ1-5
ASTPLAHYSNQPQH
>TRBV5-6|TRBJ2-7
ASTHWGGRGYEQY
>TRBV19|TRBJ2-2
ASRSPAWGDTGELF
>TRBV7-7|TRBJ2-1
ASSLDPSPSSYNEQF
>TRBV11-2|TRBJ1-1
ASSLDRGATEAF
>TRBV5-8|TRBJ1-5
ASSLNPGEH
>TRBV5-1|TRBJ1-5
ASSSSGTGNQPQH
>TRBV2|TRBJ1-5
ASSTTGGAGQPQH
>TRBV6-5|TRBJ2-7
ASSWGTGMSYEQY
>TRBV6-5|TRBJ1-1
ASHRGLDTEAF
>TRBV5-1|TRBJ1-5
ASSLAGPSNQPQH
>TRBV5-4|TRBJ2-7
ATYKSGRPYEQY
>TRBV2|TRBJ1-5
ASSRDRGPRQPQH
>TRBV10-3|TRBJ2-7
AIGWTGYYEQY
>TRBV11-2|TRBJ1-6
ASSLAGSGNSPLH
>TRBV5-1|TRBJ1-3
ASSVISGNTIY
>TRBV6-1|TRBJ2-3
ASSGEKGGRIRDTQY
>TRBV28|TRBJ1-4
ASSFGGKLF
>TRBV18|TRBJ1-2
ASSPEDRPFYGYT
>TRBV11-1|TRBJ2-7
ASSPGRVEYEQY
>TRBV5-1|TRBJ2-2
ASSLDSGIGTGELF
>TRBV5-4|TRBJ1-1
ASSPGGSPYGAF
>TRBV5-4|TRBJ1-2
ASSYRAQYGYT
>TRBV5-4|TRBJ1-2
ASSFSGNYGYT
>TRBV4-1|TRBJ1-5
ASSQEVQGRQPQH
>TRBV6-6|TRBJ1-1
ATGPPNTEAF
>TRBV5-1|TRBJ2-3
ASAPKDPGASQY
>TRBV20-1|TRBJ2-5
SLDSRETQY
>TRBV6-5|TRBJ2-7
ASSNTGVSAYEQY
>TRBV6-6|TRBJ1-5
ASSYFQGSSNQPQH
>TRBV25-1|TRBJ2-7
ASSELGAYEQY
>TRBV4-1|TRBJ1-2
ASSQVWAGISYGYT
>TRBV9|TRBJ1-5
ASSPGQARNQPQH
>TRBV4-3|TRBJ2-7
ASSHLPGQGGAQQY
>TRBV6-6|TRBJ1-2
ASSSRDRGNYGYT
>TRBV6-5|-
ASSYSKWDTAYEQY
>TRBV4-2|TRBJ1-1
ASSQDPGGKEAF